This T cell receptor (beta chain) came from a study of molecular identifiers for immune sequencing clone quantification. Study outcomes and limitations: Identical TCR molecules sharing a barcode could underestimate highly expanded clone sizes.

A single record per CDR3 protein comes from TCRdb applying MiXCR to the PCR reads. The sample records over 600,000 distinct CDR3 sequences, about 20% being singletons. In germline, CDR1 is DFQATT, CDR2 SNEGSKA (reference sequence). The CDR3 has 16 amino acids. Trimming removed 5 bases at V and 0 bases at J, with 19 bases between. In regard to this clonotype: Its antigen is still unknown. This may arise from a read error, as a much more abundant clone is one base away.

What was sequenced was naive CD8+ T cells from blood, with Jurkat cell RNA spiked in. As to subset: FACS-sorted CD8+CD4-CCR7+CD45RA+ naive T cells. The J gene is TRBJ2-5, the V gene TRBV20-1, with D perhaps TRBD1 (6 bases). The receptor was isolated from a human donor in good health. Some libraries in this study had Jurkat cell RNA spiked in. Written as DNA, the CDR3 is TGCAGTGCTCCATTTCCGGGACACCAGTACCAAGAGACCCAGTACTTC. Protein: CSAPFPGHQYQETQYF.